These 11 T cell receptor beta chains came from one sample sequenced in a study of control samples from healthy donors and cancer patients. Generated by immunoSEQ multiplex PCR, the TCRdb table keeps only in-frame clones and is missing some. The sample yields just over 50,000 clones, about nine tenths seen once. The sample comprised PBMCs. The receptors here all came from a man aged 50-59 years with head and neck cancer.

This chain uses TRBV7-9 with TRBJ2-3, with D unresolved. The germline V gene encodes CDR1 SEHNR and CDR2 FQNEAQ (reference sequence). This CDR3 contains 14 residues. The V and J ends lost 5 bases and 2 bases respectively, with 11 bases between them. DNA for the CDR3: TGTGCCAGCAGCCGTCGACTGGACACAGATACGCAGTATTTT. As protein: CASSRRLDTDTQYF.

The J gene is TRBJ2-5, the V gene TRBV27; D ambiguous. Germline lookup yields CDR1 MNHEY and CDR2 SMNVEV (reference sequence). This CDR3 has 12 amino acids. Trimming took off 5 bases at V and 5 bases at J, with 9 bases between the two ends. The CDR3 region is CASSPVGETQYF. The CDR3 bases are TGTGCCAGCAGTCCAGTCGGGGAGACCCAGTACTTC.

The chain combines TRBV7-6 with TRBJ2-2, with D tentatively TRBD1 or TRBD2 (5 bases each). Per the germline V gene, CDR1 is SGHVS and CDR2 is FNYEAQ. The V gene lost 5 bases and the J gene lost 1 base, with 20 bases spanning the gap. The CDR3 has 18 amino acids. The CDR3 is CASSPPPGRAENTGELFF. The CDR3 bases are TGTGCCAGCAGCCCCCCCCCAGGGCGAGCGGAGAACACCGGGGAGCTGTTTTTT.

The chain links TRBV3-1 (or the pseudogene TRBV3-2) to TRBJ2-4, with a tentative D call TRBD2 (6 bases). Trimming stripped 1 base from V and 4 bases from J, with 8 bases between. This CDR3 comprises 14 residues. Looked up from germline, CDR1 is LGHDT and CDR2 is YNNKEL (reference sequence). The CDR3 loop is CASSQAGEKNIQYF. The CDR3 DNA is TGTGCCAGCAGCCAAGCGGGAGAAAAAAACATTCAGTACTTC.

The chain couples TRBV5-6 to TRBJ1-2; 8 bases map to TRBD1. The V segment lost 0 bases and the J segment 7 bases; nucleotides outside the gene matches: 8. CDR1 is SGHDT and CDR2 is YYEEEE in the germline V gene. The CDR3 covers 15 residues. CDR3 DNA sequence: TGTGCCAGCAGCTTGGTTACCAGGGGGCAGGGTGGCTACACCTTC. Its protein is CASSLVTRGQGGYTF.

This chain uses TRBV21-1 with TRBJ1-2. TRBV21-1 is listed as a pseudogene. The CDR3 is 14 amino acids. The CDR3 sequence is CASSKERGHGGYTF. In DNA form, the CDR3 reads TGTGCCAGCAGCAAAGAGCGGGGGCACGGTGGCTACACCTTC.

The chain joins TRBV5-4 to TRBJ2-3; D gene unclear. Germline V lookup: CDR1 SGHNT, CDR2 YYREEE (reference sequence). The CDR3 contains 11 residues. Trimming stripped 4 bases from V and 3 bases from J, with 3 bases between. The CDR3 DNA sequence: TGTGCCAGCAGCATGACAGATACGCAGTATTTT. Protein: CASSMTDTQYF.

This chain links TRBV7-2 with TRBJ2-7; 7 positions match TRBD2. CDR3 length equals 13 residues. Germline V gene data show CDR1 as SGHTA and CDR2 as FQGNSA. Unmatched junction bases numbered 4, after V lost 0 bases and J lost 8 bases. In nucleotides, the CDR3 is TGTGCCAGCAGCTTAGCGGTGGGGGGGAAGCAGTACTTC. The encoded protein is CASSLAVGGKQYF.

The chain couples TRBV7-2 to TRBJ2-3; 8 bases are shared with TRBD1. The ends lost 7 bases at V and 5 bases at J; junction bases unmatched: 8. This CDR3 region has 14 residues. CDR1 and CDR2 (germline): SGHTA, FQGNSA. CDR3 sequence (DNA): TGTGCCAGCACCTTGGACAGGGCCGGAGATACGCAGTATTTT. Translated: CASTLDRAGDTQYF. Supplemented by reference TRBV7-2 and TRBJ2-3, the full variable domain reads GAGVSQSPSNKVTEKGKDVELRCDPISGHTALYWYRQSLGQGLEFLIYFQGNSAPDKSGLPSDRFSAERTGGSVSTLTIQRTQQEDSAVYLCASTLDRAGDTQYFGPGTRLTVL.

The chain links TRBV7-3 to TRBJ2-2; no reliable D call. V lost 2 bases and J 6 bases, leaving 7 bases between the germline ends. Germline CDR1 reads SGHTA; CDR2 reads FQGTGA. CDR3 size: 13 residues. In DNA form, the CDR3 reads TGTGCCAGCAGCTTAGTGCCCTCCGGGGAGCTGTTTTTT. It codes for CASSLVPSGELFF.

V gene TRBV6-5 combines with J gene TRBJ1-1, with D perhaps matching TRBD1 (6 bases). CDR3 length: 14 residues. V was shortened by 6 bases and J by 0 bases, with 11 bases between the two germline ends. Germline V gene sequence: CDR1 MNHEY, CDR2 SVGAGI. The CDR3 bases are TGTGCCAGCAGCCCAGGGGCCATGAACACTGAAGCTTTCTTT. This sequence encodes CASSPGAMNTEAFF.